This is a list of T cell receptor beta chains from one sample in a study of CD8+CD57+ T cells in acquired aplastic anemia. Each CDR3 protein gets one entry after TCRdb re-called the reads with MiXCR. Of 150,000 to 200,000 distinct CDR3 sequences listed, less than 50% are singletons. The material sequenced was sorted CD4+, CD8+, or CD8+CD57+ T cells (not recorded which) from PBMCs. Receptor source: a human donor with aplastic anemia. CDR3s include the opening cysteine and the closing phenylalanine or tryptophan. A D gene is named only where the DNA matches it firmly. Clone size, where shown, is once, few, many, or a class for clones that have expanded.

j_call d_call v_call clone_size cdr3_nt cdr3_aa
TRBJ2-2 . TRBV2 . TGTGCCTGGAGGGGACAGAGGGAGGCCGGGGAGCTGTTTTTT CAWRGQREAGELFF
TRBJ2-5 TRBD1 TRBV10-3 . TGTGCCATCAGTGAGTCGAGGGACAGGGGCCTCCAAGAGACCCAGTACTTC CAISESRDRGLQETQYF
TRBJ2-5 TRBD2 TRBV7-2 many TGTGCCAGCAGCCCAGGACTAGCGGGGGGGCGGGAGACCCAGTACTTC CASSPGLAGGRETQYF
TRBJ2-7 TRBD2 TRBV20-1 . TGCAGTGCTAGAGACGCTAGCGGGGGCCCCTACGAGCAGTACTTC CSARDASGGPYEQYF
TRBJ1-5 . TRBV10-1 . TGCGCCATCAGTGAGGGAATGGGAGTAGGGGAGCCCCAGCATTTT CAISEGMGVGEPQHF
TRBJ2-2 TRBD2 TRBV5-4 . TGTGCCAGCAGCTTGGTTAGCGGGGGGGCAATCGGGGAGCTGTTTTTT CASSLVSGGAIGELFF
TRBJ2-3 . TRBV5-6 many TGTGCCAGCAGCTTGGAGGGGGGAAGCACAGATACGCAGTATTTT CASSLEGGSTDTQYF
TRBJ2-3 TRBD2 TRBV20-1 many TGCAGTGCGGGGGAGACTAGCGGGAGTACAGATACGCAGTATTTT CSAGETSGSTDTQYF
TRBJ2-2 TRBD1 TRBV7-7 . TGTGCCAGCAGCTTAAGCTTGGGACAGTCGAACACCGGGGAGCTGTTTTTT CASSLSLGQSNTGELFF
TRBJ2-1 TRBD2 TRBV11-1 . TGTGCCAGCAGCCCTCTGGGTAGCGGGGGGTCCTACAATGAGCAGTTCTTC CASSPLGSGGSYNEQFF
TRBJ2-5 . TRBV15 . TGTGCCACCAGCAGAACCCCCCAAGAGACCCAGTACTTC CATSRTPQETQYF
TRBJ2-7 TRBD1 TRBV19 many TGTGCCAGTAGAGCTCGGGGACAGGGCTCCTACGAGCAGTACTTC CASRARGQGSYEQYF
TRBJ2-5 . TRBV7-2 many TGTGCCAGCAGCTCCGTACGGACCCAGTACTTC CASSSVRTQYF
TRBJ2-5 . TRBV15 . TGTGCCACCAGCAGAGATCTGTTGGGGACCCAGTACTTC CATSRDLLGTQYF
TRBJ1-2 TRBD1 TRBV24-1 . TGTGCCACCAGTGATACACCGGGACAGGGCACTTATGGCTACACCTTC CATSDTPGQGTYGYTF
TRBJ1-5 . TRBV5-5 . TGTGCCAGCAGCTGGGGTGGGGGTACTCAGCCCCAGCATTTT CASSWGGGTQPQHF
TRBJ1-5 TRBD1 TRBV9 many TGTGCCAGCAGCGCAGACAGGGGTAATCAGCCCCAGCATTTT CASSADRGNQPQHF
TRBJ1-1 . TRBV7-2 many TGTGCCAGCAGCTTAGCAGGTCAGAACACTGAAGCTTTCTTT CASSLAGQNTEAFF
TRBJ2-2 . TRBV2 . TGTGCCAGCAACCGGGACACCGGGGAGCTGTTTTTT CASNRDTGELFF
TRBJ1-4 . TRBV25-1 . TGTGCCAGCAGCAAGGGATCTACTAATGAAAAACTGTTTTTT CASSKGSTNEKLFF
TRBJ1-5 . TRBV19 . TGTGCCAGTAGTATGTCAGGGCTTAGCAATCAGCCCCAGCATTTT CASSMSGLSNQPQHF
TRBJ2-5 . TRBV7-3 . TGTGCCAGCAGGAGACAGTGGATGGAGACCCAGTACTTC CASRRQWMETQYF
TRBJ2-5 TRBD1 TRBV6-1 many TGTGCCAGCAGTGAAGGCGGAACAGGGGCGGAGACCCAGTACTTC CASSEGGTGAETQYF
TRBJ1-1 TRBD1 TRBV11-2 . TGTGCCAGCAGCCAACCGGGACAGGAGGCCCTGAACACTGAAGCTTTCTTT CASSQPGQEALNTEAFF
TRBJ1-1 . TRBV19 . TGTGCCAGTAGTATAGAGCACAGCCTGACGCGAGCTTTCTTT CASSIEHSLTRAFF
TRBJ2-5 . TRBV9 many TGTGCCAGCAGCGTTGGCCCCACTAAGTCAGAGACCCAGTACTTC CASSVGPTKSETQYF
TRBJ1-5 . TRBV19 . TGTGCCAGTAGGGGGGGGGGGCCCCAGCATTTT CASRGGGPQHF
TRBJ2-3 TRBD1 TRBV24-1 many TGTGCCACCAGTGAGGGACAGTGGCTGGATACGCAGTATTTT CATSEGQWLDTQYF
TRBJ2-7 TRBD2 TRBV9 . TGTGCCAGCAGCGTAGAAGCGGGGGGAGGTTACGAGCAGTACTTC CASSVEAGGGYEQYF
TRBJ2-6 TRBD1 TRBV19 . TGTGCCAGTAGTAGGGGGGACAGGGCTGGGGCCAACGTCCTGACTTTC CASSRGDRAGANVLTF
TRBJ2-5 TRBD2 TRBV2 . TGTGCCAGCAGTGAAGAAACTAGCGGGAGCCAAGAGACCCAGTACTTC CASSEETSGSQETQYF
TRBJ2-7 . TRBV2 many TGTGCCAGCAGTGAAGGAGGTAGTCACCAAAACGAGCAGTACTTC CASSEGGSHQNEQYF
TRBJ2-2 . TRBV11-2 few TGTGCCAGCAGTTACAAGACAGCCGGAGAGAACACTGGGGAGCTGTTTTTT CASSYKTAGENTGELFF
TRBJ2-3 . TRBV10-3 . TGTGCCATCAGCCTCTCCGGCACAGATACGCAGTATTTT CAISLSGTDTQYF
TRBJ1-2 TRBD1 TRBV11-2 many TGTGCCAGCAGCTTAGTAGCTGACAGGGTACGCTACACCTTC CASSLVADRVRYTF
TRBJ1-2 . TRBV6-5 many TGTGCCAGCAGTTACTCGATGGTGGAAGGCTACACCTTC CASSYSMVEGYTF
TRBJ1-2 . TRBV24-1 . TGTGCCACGAGTGCTGGGGGGGGTGGCTACACCTTC CATSAGGGGYTF
TRBJ1-1 . TRBV5-1 . TGCGCCAGCAGGCTCACAATGCAACTTAACACTGAAGCTTTCTTT CASRLTMQLNTEAFF
TRBJ1-1 . TRBV29-1 . TGCAGCGTTGCTGAAACGGCGGGCAACACTGAAGCTTTCTTT CSVAETAGNTEAFF
TRBJ1-6 . TRBV4-1 . TGCGCCAGCAGCCATGAGGGACGGGATTCACCCCTCCACTTT CASSHEGRDSPLHF
TRBJ2-7 TRBD1 TRBV27 many TGTGCCAGCAGTTTCGGGACAGGCCCTATCGGGGAGCAGTACTTC CASSFGTGPIGEQYF
TRBJ2-5 TRBD1 TRBV20-1 . TGCAGTGCTAGAGGCCTCGGGACAGGGGAACAAGAGACCCAGTACTTC CSARGLGTGEQETQYF
TRBJ1-3 . TRBV6-1 many TGTGCCAGCGCCGAGGCACGCTCTGGAAACACCATATATTTT CASAEARSGNTIYF
TRBJ2-7 . TRBV5-1 many TGCGCCAGCAGCAAGGACTACGAGCAGTACTTC CASSKDYEQYF
TRBJ1-2 TRBD1 TRBV2 . TGTGCCAGCAGCGCCAGGGGGTACACCTTC CASSARGYTF
TRBJ2-7 TRBD1 TRBV24-1 . TGTGCCACCAGTGAGTCGGGACAGGGCGCCCACGAGCAGTACTTC CATSESGQGAHEQYF
TRBJ1-6 . TRBV20-1 . TGCAGTGCTAGAGATTCACAGGGCAATCATTCACCCCTCCACTTT CSARDSQGNHSPLHF
TRBJ2-4 TRBD2 TRBV15 few TGTGCCACCAGCAGGACTAGCGGGGCGGACATTCAGTACTTC CATSRTSGADIQYF
TRBJ2-5 TRBD1 TRBV2 . TGTGCCAGCAGGGGGGACAGAGGGACCCAGTACTTC CASRGDRGTQYF
TRBJ1-3 . TRBV29-1 . TGCAGCGTTGAAGGTGTGGGCCCCTCTGGAGACACCATATATTTT CSVEGVGPSGDTIYF
TRBJ2-1 . TRBV5-1 . TGCGCCAGCAGCTGGGTAAGGAGTGAGCAGTTCTTC CASSWVRSEQFF
TRBJ2-3 . TRBV20-1 . TGCAGTGCTAGAGGAGGGTTTTCGACAGATACGCAGTATTTT CSARGGFSTDTQYF
TRBJ2-3 TRBD2 TRBV25-1 few TGTGCCAGCAGTGGACAAGATAGCGGGAGGGGGTATACGCAGTATTTT CASSGQDSGRGYTQYF
TRBJ2-1 TRBD2 TRBV11-2 . TGTGCCAGCAGCCCAGGCGGGAGTCGGAACACTGGGCAGTTCTTC CASSPGGSRNTGQFF
TRBJ1-2 . TRBV15 many TGTGCCACCAGCAGAGCCAGAACTAACTATGGCTACACCTTC CATSRARTNYGYTF
TRBJ2-3 TRBD1 TRBV24-1 . TGTGCCACCAGTGATTCTGGACAGGGCACAGATACGCAGTATTTT CATSDSGQGTDTQYF
TRBJ2-5 TRBD2 TRBV7-3 . TGTGCCAGCGGACTAGCGGGAGAGACCCAGTACTTC CASGLAGETQYF
TRBJ1-1 TRBD1 TRBV10-3 few TGTGCCATCAGTGAGTCTTTGGGGACAGGGGGTTCCACTGAAGCTTTCTTT CAISESLGTGGSTEAFF
TRBJ1-6 . TRBV20-1 few TGCAGTGCTCCAAAACCGGGGGTTAATTCACCCCTCCACTTT CSAPKPGVNSPLHF
TRBJ2-6 . TRBV7-2 many TGTGCCAGCAGCAGAGTGGCCGATGGGGCCAACGTCCTGACTTTC CASSRVADGANVLTF